This T cell receptor (beta chain) is from a study of response to subunit inactivated influenza vaccine. TCRdb used MiXCR to reprocess the RT-PCR reads, holding one entry per CDR3 protein. Here the sample spans hundreds of thousands of distinct CDR3 sequences, less than 20% being singletons. There are 16 residues in the CDR3. CDR1 is DFQATT and CDR2 is SNEGSKA in the germline V gene (reference sequence). V gave up 3 bases and J gave up 6 bases, with 24 bases separating them. The clonotype was recovered from a man aged 50 to 60 who received an inactivated influenza vaccine. Sample: PBMCs from blood, taken about 5 days after vaccination. The chain combines TRBV20-1 with TRBJ2-7, with D maybe TRBD2 (6 bases). CDR3 bases: TGCAGTGCTAGGGCACTAGCTTTCCCCAGCATATTCGAGCAGTACTTC. This gives the protein CSARALAFPSIFEQYF.